This T cell receptor beta chain emerged from a study of CD8+ T cells in alopecia areata. Study-level background: The drug, tofacitinib, lasted 6 to 18 months, followed by 6 months off drug. Study conclusions and caveats: Normal skin contains resident alphabeta T cells, and these are also sequenced in scalp samples. Normal scalp showed lower clonality than lesional scalp, especially alopecia totalis/universalis.

Individuals with alopecia areata gave both lesional scalp punch biopsies and peripheral blood for collection. V gave up 1 base and J gave up 5 bases, with 5 bases separating them. The CDR3 spans 11 residues. Germline V gene data show CDR1 as DFQATT and CDR2 as SNEGSKA (reference sequence). About this clone: Its antigen is currently unknown.

TCR sequencing used cDNA made by reverse transcription of extracted RNA. Only in-frame clones appear in the TCRdb table, and some are missing; sequencing was by immunoSEQ multiplex PCR. The sample comprises some 110,000 clones, around two fifths of which are singletons, and roughly 3.2% rests with the top ten. This receptor was identified in a human donor with alopecia areata. This chain joins TRBV20-1 and TRBJ2-5; D remains ambiguous. Sequencing input: CD4+ T cells sorted from blood. This chain's CDR3 is CSARGPETQYF. The CDR3 region has the DNA TGCAGTGCTAGAGGCCCGGAGACCCAGTACTTC.